This T cell receptor beta chain appears in the sequencing data of a study of blood T cell repertoires in COVID-19. Study background: Material from acute and convalescent COVID-19 was sourced from the United States, Italy and Spain.

This clone appeared a single time. Per the original methods: Cell counts per sample came from amplifying reference gene primers. Measured with immunoSEQ multiplex PCR; TCRdb has only the in-frame clones, and not every one. The DNA was the basis for D and trimming; V, J and clone size are from that table. The repertoire holds 200,000 to 300,000 clones, with 83% as singletons. The V and J ends lost 0 bases and 0 bases respectively, with 6 bases between them. Germline V CDR1 and CDR2: MNHNS, SASEGT. This CDR3 has 14 amino acids. The chain carries TRBV6-1 and TRBJ2-7; D is perhaps TRBD1 (6 bases). The specimen sequenced was peripheral blood. The TCR sequence derives from a human donor in a cohort sampled during active COVID-19. CDR3 protein: CASSEADSSYEQYF. In DNA, the CDR3 is TGTGCCAGCAGTGAAGCGGACAGCTCCTACGAGCAGTACTTC.